This T cell receptor beta chain was identified in a study of shared clonotypes between healthy human individuals (TCRdb year 2020). Looking at the study overall: Three men and a couple of women, aged 18 to 49 years, made up the cohort. For each donor, CD4 naive and CD4 memory were each run on three plates, CD8 naive on two plates, and CD8 memory on one plate. The study deeply sequenced blood TCR repertoires of about 5 healthy adults to estimate repertoire size and the extent of clonotype sharing between individuals. Libraries were prepared and TCR repertoires were sequenced by different laboratories using diverse techniques, in order to increase sequencing depth and limit assay-specific biases. Per donor, leukapheresis produced somewhere between about 0.94 and 9 billion PBMCs. The study at large found these results: Incomplete sequencing was indicated by rarefaction of sorted-subset datasets, despite the large sequencing depth. Sharing across a few donors was observed for about 4.8% of naive CD4, over 3% of naive CD8, over 2% of memory CD4, and roughly 0.4% of memory CD8 clonotypes. Larger estimated clonotype richness was generally found for naive subsets than for memory subsets. The genetic and exposure-history diversity represented was limited by the small number of donors. Pairwise subsampling led to the expectation that sequencing depth would affect the degree of clonotype sharing among donors. Sampling was limited to blood, and TCR repertoires in tissue likely differ from TCR repertoires in blood. Clonotypes shared by all four sorted-subset donors showed higher generation probabilities than non-shared clonotypes.

Using the deep immunoSEQ assay, TCR CDR3 regions were amplified from genomic DNA by multiplex PCR. Extracted genomic DNA from each cell subset was spread evenly across all wells of several immunoSEQ 96-well plates, with each plate serving as a replicate. For sorted subsets, each replicate PCR was loaded with roughly 190 ng genomic DNA, equivalent to about 30,000 T cell genomes. Purified libraries were measured with a Qubit 3.0 fluorometer, size-checked on a Bioanalyzer 2100, and measured again with the KAPA Library Quantification kit. Each immunoSEQ 96-well plate was sequenced on its own single-read 150-cycle Illumina NextSeq 550 flow cell. The paper's processing steps were these. Because the immunoSEQ output included only junctional sequences and no quality scores, the filtering could not be the same as the filtering used for full-length reads. To assign V/J genes and CDR3, sequences were annotated using PyIR, a Python wrapper for IgBLAST v1.9, with IMGT germline references. Reads with weak V/J assignments (E-value above 1e-6), missing CDR3, stop codons, out-of-frame junctions, or ambiguous translated residues were removed. V3J clonotypes were defined by identical inferred V gene, J gene, and CDR3 amino acid sequence. Percentage overlap between repertoires was calculated by dividing the number of shared unique clonotypes by the size of the smaller repertoire. RTK rarefaction, the Chao1 estimator, and Recon v2.1 estimates of unobserved clonotypes were used to assess repertoire richness. OLGA was used to compute generation probabilities for all TCRbeta clonotypes that the gDNA method yielded from a few donors. TCRdb retrieved this table from immuneACCESS and kept in-frame rearrangements only. Not all clones are present; in checked studies, unresolved V genes account for under half, and no reason is known for the remainder. The V and J calls and the clone size are those of that table, but D and trimming were determined from the DNA. The sample table records over a million clones; more than 95% of these occur just once. The ten largest clonotypes hold about 1% of the sample.

After removal of 4 bases from V and 6 bases from J, the junction retains 6 bases not matched to a gene. For CDR1 and CDR2, the germline V gene lists SGHDN and FVKESK. The CDR3 runs 14 residues from the cysteine to the phenylalanine. The entry retains the CDR3 DNA only, 42 bases that are in frame from base 1. Healthy HIV-negative adults with no recently reported acute infections or vaccinations were included as donors. All donors were Caucasian adults living in Nashville, Tennessee, USA. CD4+ T cells were enriched through magnetic negative selection, after which naive cells were positively selected on CD45RA and the remaining negative fraction served as the memory subset. Blood was collected by leukapheresis, and PBMCs were isolated by Ficoll-Histopaque density gradient centrifugation and then cryopreserved in liquid nitrogen vapor phase. Analytical flow cytometry was used to check the purity and quantity of each magnetically sorted T cell population. Genomic DNA was isolated from every sorted fraction and measured by UV absorbance on a Nanodrop 2000c.

As to this clone: There is no known antigen for this receptor. No base-level quality is on record; no much larger clone is a single base apart.

Input material: naive CD4+ T cells sorted from blood. Interpreted using the paper, the cell subset or site label stands for: CD45RA+ positively selected. This TCR derives from a man between 25 and 39 years old in good health. Recombination joined TRBV14 with TRBJ2-4; 7 middle bases align to TRBD1. The CDR3 corresponds to CASSPDPGGNIQYF. The bases are TGTGCCAGCAGCCCGGACCCAGGGGGAAACATTCAGTACTTC.